The clone carrying this T cell receptor (beta chain) turned up a few times. This specimen belongs to a study of shared clonotypes between healthy human individuals. Repertoires were generated with immunoSEQ multiplex PCR, while TCRdb's copy carries only in-frame clones and drops some. The repertoire holds about 96,000 clones, with roughly 50% as singletons. Source material: PBMCs. The receptor was isolated from a woman between 40 and 50 years old in good health. Some clones in this sample may be carry-over from other donors' samples.

CDR3 DNA sequence: TGTGCCAGCAGCTCGAGACAGGGGTACAACTACGAGCAGTACTTC. This gives the protein CASSSRQGYNYEQYF. The chain joins TRBV11-2 to TRBJ2-7; 8 nucleotides match TRBD1. Unmatched junction bases numbered 8, after V lost 4 bases and J lost 3 bases. In germline, CDR1 is SGHAT, CDR2 FQNNGV. This CDR3 is 15 amino acids long.